Detailed here is one T cell receptor beta chain. Its antigen is not known. Trimming shortened V by 5 bases and J by 0 bases, and 11 bases separated the two germline ends. This CDR3 has 16 amino acids. The germline CDR1 and CDR2 sequences are SGHVS and FQNEAQ. Unique molecular identifiers were attached to individual cDNA molecules. MiXCR was run by TCRdb on the 5' RACE reads, yielding one entry per CDR3 protein. The sample consists of 55,000 to 75,000 distinct CDR3 sequences, approximately 6% of them appearing once. These data belong to a study of early T cells in non-severe SARS-CoV-2 infection. Study-level results: Anti-spike CD8 specificities were favored by VDJdb matching, whose results missed private and CD4 specificities.

The source material was whole blood, sampled at baseline. J is TRBJ2-6 and V is TRBV7-8; a possible D gene is TRBD2 (5 bases). The receptor was derived from an adult who was a healthcare worker with PCR-confirmed SARS-CoV-2 infection or an uninfected control (not recorded which). CDR3 loop: CASSPGFPSGANVLTF. For the CDR3, the DNA is TGTGCCAGCAGCCCGGGATTCCCCTCTGGGGCCAACGTCCTGACTTTC. The full variable domain, completed using reference TRBV7-8 and TRBJ2-6, is GAGVSQSPRYKVAKRGQDVALRCDPISGHVSLFWYQQALGQGPEFLTYFQNEAQLDKSGLPSDRFFAERPEGSVSTLKIQRTQQEDSAVYLCASSPGFPSGANVLTFGAGSRLTVL.